The rows below give T cell receptor beta chains drawn from one sample of a study of Ad26.COV2.S vaccination and SARS-CoV-2 variants. TCRdb's table, derived via immunoSEQ multiplex PCR, lists solely in-frame clones and lacks some. The top ten hold 1.5% to 2% of the sample, which has fewer than 600,000 clones, 80% to 90% seen once. The specimen comprised peripheral blood, sampled in a trial of Ad26.COV2.S vaccine versus placebo. The receptors were sampled from a person between 18 and 65 years old who received the Ad26.COV2.S COVID-19 vaccine or a placebo. The CDR3 runs from the conserved cysteine through the conserved F or W. The D gene is left open where the match is weak. Clone size is shown for a subset of rows, as once, few, many or a class of expanded clone.

clone size,V gene,J gene,D gene,CDR3 DNA,CDR3 protein
NA,TRBV7-9,TRBJ1-1,NA,TGTGCCAGCAGCCCACAGGGACGCACTGAAGCTTTCTTT,CASSPQGRTEAFF
many,TRBV21-1,TRBJ1-1,NA,TGTGCCAGCAGCAAAGAACCCGGGAACACTGAAGCTTTCTTT,CASSKEPGNTEAFF
NA,TRBV18,TRBJ2-7,NA,TGTGCCAGCTCACCAGGGGCAGGGGAGCGATACGAGCAGTACTTC,CASSPGAGERYEQYF
once,TRBV28,TRBJ2-3,NA,TGTGCCAGCAGTTTATGGGGTGATACGCAGTATTTT,CASSLWGDTQYF
NA,TRBV30,TRBJ1-5,NA,TGTGCCTATGGGGAGGCGGGTGGTCAGCCCCAGCATTTT,CAYGEAGGQPQHF
NA,TRBV7-7,TRBJ2-5,TRBD2,TGTGCTAGCAGCTTAGTCCCGCCGGGAGGGGGAGAGACCCAGTACTTC,CASSLVPPGGGETQYF
NA,TRBV19,TRBJ1-3,NA,TGTGCCAGTAGTATGCGAGCAAGCTCTGGAAACACCATATATTTT,CASSMRASSGNTIYF
NA,TRBV6-1,TRBJ2-3,TRBD2,TGTGCCAGCAGTGAAGCGCTTAGCGGGAGGGGGGGCACAGATACGCAGTATTTT,CASSEALSGRGGTDTQYF
NA,TRBV2,TRBJ1-4,TRBD1,TGTGCCAGCGCCCGGGACAGGGGGAATGGTGAAAAACTGTTTTTT,CASARDRGNGEKLFF
NA,TRBV4-3,TRBJ1-2,NA,TGCGCCAGCACCTCGCAGGTCCCCGCTAACTATGGCTACACCTTC,CASTSQVPANYGYTF
NA,TRBV7-2,TRBJ2-1,NA,TGTGCCAGCAGCAAATTTAGGAGCTCCTACAATGAGCAGTTCTTC,CASSKFRSSYNEQFF
NA,TRBV7-3,TRBJ2-1,TRBD1,TGTGCCAGCAGCTCCCCCGGGACAGGGCGCAATGAGCAGTTCTTC,CASSSPGTGRNEQFF
NA,TRBV28,TRBJ1-3,NA,TGTGCCAGCAGTCAACTACAGGGCCCTGGAAACACCATATATTTT,CASSQLQGPGNTIYF
once,TRBV24-1,TRBJ2-7,NA,TGTGCCACCAGCGGCGACACAACCTACGAGCAGTACTTC,CATSGDTTYEQYF
NA,TRBV13,TRBJ2-1,TRBD2,TGTGCCAGCAGCTTAATCTTCGGTTCTGGCGCGGGGGCCTACAATGAGCAGTTCTTC,CASSLIFGSGAGAYNEQFF
once,TRBV19,TRBJ2-5,NA,TGTGCCAGTAGTATAAGCAGGCGGGAGACCCAGTACTTC,CASSISRRETQYF
many,TRBV5-5,TRBJ2-7,NA,TGTGCCAGCAGCTCCATGACCGGGCTTAGCTCCTACGAGCAGTACTTC,CASSSMTGLSSYEQYF
NA,TRBV7-9,TRBJ1-3,TRBD1,TGTGCCAGCAGCTTGCAGGGGGCCTCTGGAAACACCATATATTTT,CASSLQGASGNTIYF
NA,TRBV27,TRBJ2-7,NA,TGTGCCAGCAGCACCTACAGGGGGGGGGAGCAGTACTTC,CASSTYRGGEQYF
NA,TRBV19,TRBJ2-6,NA,TGTGCCAGTAGTATGGGCGGTCCATACTCTGGGGCCAACGTCCTGACTTTC,CASSMGGPYSGANVLTF
NA,TRBV4-1,TRBJ2-7,TRBD1,TGCGCCAGCAGCTTCAGACAGGGGGTACCCTACGAGCAGTACTTC,CASSFRQGVPYEQYF
once,TRBV6-6,TRBJ1-2,NA,TGTGCCAGCAGTCCGACCCCCACAGGCGGAACTCTAGCATATGGCTACACCTTC,CASSPTPTGGTLAYGYTF
NA,TRBV6-1,TRBJ1-1,TRBD1,TGTGCCAGCAGTGAGTATGGGACAGGGGCTATAAGTGAAGCTTTCTTT,CASSEYGTGAISEAFF
NA,TRBV7-9,TRBJ1-1,NA,TGTGCCAGCAGTCGTAACACTGAAGCTTTCTTT,CASSRNTEAFF
few,TRBV7-2,TRBJ2-7,TRBD1,TGTGCCAGCAGCTTAGTCGGAGTCCAGGGGGCGGGATACGAGCAGTACTTC,CASSLVGVQGAGYEQYF
NA,TRBV30,TRBJ1-3,NA,TGTGCCTGGAGTGTACTTGTTTCACGGGGAAACACCATATATTTT,CAWSVLVSRGNTIYF
once,TRBV9,TRBJ1-4,NA,TGTGCCAGCAGCGCTTCGGGGGGCGGAGAAAAACTGTTTTTT,CASSASGGGEKLFF
NA,TRBV15,TRBJ1-1,NA,TGTGCCACCAGCAGAGATGGGGTCGGAGCTTTCTTT,CATSRDGVGAFF